Shown below are 20 T cell receptor beta chains from a single sample sequenced in a study of blood T cell repertoires in COVID-19. Produced via immunoSEQ multiplex PCR; TCRdb's table is partial and in-frame only. The sample contains roughly 670,000 clones, around 89% of which appear only once. Material for sequencing was peripheral blood. The receptor source for this set is a woman under 30 with acute or convalescent COVID-19.

This clone came up once. The rearrangement joins TRBV19 to TRBJ1-2, with 7 bases matching TRBD1. Trimming removed 2 bases from V and 8 bases from J; junction bases left unmatched: 11. Germline assignment: CDR1 LNHDA and CDR2 SQIVND (reference sequence). CDR3 length: 15 residues. CDR3 sequence (DNA): TGTGCCAGTAGTATACTTAACACAGGGGCGGTAGGCTACACCTTC. As protein: CASSILNTGAVGYTF.

The sample holds a few counts of this clone. The genes are TRBV27 and TRBJ1-3, with 9 bases aligning to TRBD1. J was trimmed by 0 bases and V by 3 bases; bases with no gene match: 12. Per the germline V gene, CDR1 is MNHEY and CDR2 is SMNVEV (reference sequence). There are 19 residues in the CDR3. CDR3 DNA sequence: TGTGCCAGCAGTTTGACCGGGACAGGGAGGACCTACTCTGGAAACACCATATATTTT. Protein sequence: CASSLTGTGRTYSGNTIYF.

The V and J genes are TRBV27 and TRBJ2-6; the D gene is possibly TRBD2 (5 bases). Germline V gene lookup returns CDR1 MNHEY and CDR2 SMNVEV (reference sequence). V gave up 9 bases and J gave up 0 bases, with 15 bases separating them. This CDR3 has 16 residues. The CDR3 here is CASCNLTSSGANVLTF. The DNA of the CDR3 is TGTGCCAGTTGTAACCTCACTAGCTCTGGGGCCAACGTCCTGACTTTC.

The CDR3 DNA follows: TGTGCCAGCTCTCTTCAGACAGGGACGGTCACTGAAGCTTTCTTT. Translated, it gives CASSLQTGTVTEAFF. The rearrangement uses TRBV18 and TRBJ1-1; 7 nucleotides line up with TRBD1. The CDR3 length is 15 residues. Germline V lookup: CDR1 KGHSH, CDR2 LQKENI. J gave up 4 bases and V 6 bases, and 11 bases lay outside the gene matches.

This sequence joins TRBV7-2 and TRBJ1-6; a possible D gene is TRBD1 (6 bases). V lost 0 bases to trimming and J lost 8 bases, with 14 bases between them. CDR1 SGHTA and CDR2 FQGNSA come from the germline V gene. This CDR3 comprises 16 residues. This CDR3 reads CASSLAQGGSDSPLHF. The CDR3, as DNA: TGTGCCAGCAGCTTAGCGCAAGGGGGATCCGATTCACCCCTCCACTTT. The entire variable domain, with the rest obtained from reference TRBV7-2 and TRBJ1-6, is as follows: GAGVSQSPSNKVTEKGKDVELRCDPISGHTALYWYRQSLGQGLEFLIYFQGNSAPDKSGLPSDRFSAERTGGSVSTLTIQRTQQEDSAVYLCASSLAQGGSDSPLHFGNGTRLTVT.

The CDR3 DNA follows: TGTGCCAGCGAAAAGGGGGCGGTCGGGGGAGACTATGGCTACACCTTC. Its protein product is CASEKGAVGGDYGYTF. This chain links TRBV7-2 with TRBJ1-2; TRBD1 aligns across 7 bases. Per the germline V gene, CDR1 is SGHTA and CDR2 is FQGNSA. J gave up 3 bases and V 8 bases, and 15 bases lay outside the gene matches. This CDR3 contains 16 residues.

V and J are TRBV30 and TRBJ1-5; a possible D gene is TRBD1 (6 bases). CDR3 length equals 15 residues. CDR1 GTSNPN and CDR2 SVGIG come from the germline V gene (reference sequence). Between the trimmed V and J ends, which lost 3 bases and 3 bases, there was a span of 15 bases. DNA for the CDR3: TGTGCCTGGAGGGCGAAGGGGGGGCCCAATCAGCCCCAGCATTTT. Protein: CAWRAKGGPNQPQHF.

The chain combines TRBV5-6 with TRBJ1-1; no definite D call. V was pared by 2 bases and J by 1 base, with 9 bases between. The CDR3 has 14 residues. Germline CDR1 SGHDT, CDR2 YYEEEE. This CDR3 reads CASSFGEGNTEAFF. CDR3 in DNA: TGTGCCAGCAGCTTCGGGGAAGGGAACACTGAAGCTTTCTTT.

J is TRBJ1-5 and V is TRBV5-4, with TRBD1 identical over 11 bases. The V gene end was trimmed by 4 bases and the J gene end by 3 bases; junction bases not matched to a gene: 3. This CDR3 has 15 residues. Germline lookup yields CDR1 SGHNT and CDR2 YYREEE (reference sequence). The CDR3 reads CASSGDRGDNQPQHF. The DNA of the CDR3 is TGTGCCAGCAGCGGGGACAGGGGGGACAATCAGCCCCAGCATTTT.

The chain employs TRBV2 and TRBJ1-4, with TRBD1 matching over 10 bases. This CDR3 contains 12 residues. Germline V lookup: CDR1 SNHLY, CDR2 FYNNEI. Germline trimming cut 11 bases from V and 10 bases from J; bases unmatched to any gene: 7. The CDR3 is CASTGTGAKLFF. DNA for the CDR3: TGTGCCTCAACCGGGACAGGGGCAAAACTGTTTTTT.

The CDR3 sequence: CASSAGRGELFF. The DNA for the CDR3 is TGTGCCAGCAGCGCCGGCAGGGGTGAACTGTTTTTT. This sequence joins TRBV14 and TRBJ1-4, with a tentative D call TRBD1 (6 bases). Between the trimmed V and J ends, which lost 5 bases and 12 bases, there was a span of 13 bases. The CDR3 is 12 amino acids. Germline loops: CDR1 SGHDN, CDR2 FVKESK. The whole variable domain, filled in from reference TRBV14 and TRBJ1-4, reads EAGVTQFPSHSVIEKGQTVTLRCDPISGHDNLYWYRRVMGKEIKFLLHFVKESKQDESGMPNNRFLAERTGGTYSTLKVQPAELEDSGVYFCASSAGRGELFFGSGTQLSVL.

The V call is TRBV6-5, the J call TRBJ1-6, with D maybe TRBD1 (6 bases). This CDR3 region has 13 residues. Trimming cost V 6 bases and J 7 bases, with 10 bases left between them. Germline CDR1 is MNHEY and CDR2 is SVGAGI. For the CDR3, the DNA is TGTGCCAGCAGCAAGGGGGGGAATTCACCCCTCCACTTT. Protein: CASSKGGNSPLHF.

This chain uses TRBV5-1 with TRBJ2-7; perhaps TRBD1 as D (6 bases). The CDR3 has 13 amino acids. V was trimmed by 1 base and J by 2 bases, leaving 7 bases between them. CDR1 SGHRS and CDR2 YFSETQ come from the germline V gene. CDR3 sequence: CASSLWGPYEQYF. As DNA, the CDR3 is TGCGCCAGCAGCTTGTGGGGGCCCTACGAGCAGTACTTC.

This clone was detected only a few times. The gene calls are TRBV5-1 and TRBJ1-2; possibly TRBD1 for D (6 bases). V was cut by 0 bases and J by 8 bases, with 17 bases left in between. The CDR3 is 15 amino acids. Germline CDR1 reads SGHRS; CDR2 reads YFSETQ. Here the CDR3 reads CASSLGTGWIEGYTF. DNA for the CDR3: TGCGCCAGCAGCTTGGGTACAGGGTGGATCGAAGGCTACACCTTC.

This clone appeared a few times. The chain is built from TRBV5-1 and TRBJ1-2; maybe TRBD1 (6 bases). V was clipped by 5 bases and J by 5 bases, with 16 bases between them. CDR3 length equals 14 residues. Germline CDR1 reads SGHRS; CDR2 reads YFSETQ. The DNA of the CDR3 is TGCGCCAGCAGGACAGGTCCCACTGGGTATGGCTACACCTTC. Protein product: CASRTGPTGYGYTF. Combining the CDR3 with reference TRBV5-1 and TRBJ1-2 gives the whole variable domain KAGVTQTPRYLIKTRGQQVTLSCSPISGHRSVSWYQQTPGQGLQFLFEYFSETQRNKGNFPGRFSGRQFSNSRSEMNVSTLELGDSALYLCASRTGPTGYGYTFGSGTRLTVV.

This clone was seen a single time. The chain combines TRBV3-1 (or the pseudogene TRBV3-2) with TRBJ1-2; D not certain. This CDR3 comprises 14 residues. Per the germline V gene, CDR1 is LGHDT and CDR2 is YNNKEL (reference sequence). Trimming pared 0 bases from V and 4 bases from J, leaving 9 bases between. This CDR3 reads CASSQEVQIYGYTF. The CDR3 DNA follows: TGTGCCAGCAGCCAAGAGGTCCAGATCTATGGCTACACCTTC.

The rearrangement joins TRBV6-4 to TRBJ1-1, with no clear D. This CDR3 has 14 amino acids. The V end lost 5 bases, the J end lost 2 bases, and 12 bases lay between the germline ends. Germline assignment: CDR1 MRHNA and CDR2 SNTAGT. CDR3 nucleotide sequence: TGTGCCAGCAGTCCCGCCCCAGGTAACACTGAAGCTTTCTTT. Residues: CASSPAPGNTEAFF.

The gene calls are TRBV10-3 and TRBJ2-7; TRBD2 is a possible D gene (6 bases). With 5 bases removed from V and 2 bases from J, the gap between germline ends came to 19 bases. The germline gives CDR1 ENHRY, CDR2 SYGVKD. The CDR3 totals 16 residues. Written as DNA, the CDR3 is TGTGCCATCAGTTGGGGTGCGGGATTGCCCCCCTACGAGCAGTACTTC. The encoded protein is CAISWGAGLPPYEQYF.

This chain joins TRBV30 and TRBJ1-2; D call uncertain. The germline V and J ends were trimmed by 2 bases and 5 bases, with 9 bases remaining between them. This CDR3 is built from 12 residues. Germline V gene sequence: CDR1 GTSNPN, CDR2 SVGIG (reference sequence). CDR3 sequence: CAWSPMRYGYTF. As DNA, the CDR3 is TGTGCCTGGAGTCCCATGAGATATGGCTACACCTTC. Full variable domain (remainder filled in from reference TRBV30 and TRBJ1-2): SQTIHQWPATLVQPVGSPLSLECTVEGTSNPNLYWYRQAAGRGLQLLFYSVGIGQISSEVPQNLSASRPQDRQFILSSKKLLLSDSGFYLCAWSPMRYGYTFGSGTRLTVV.

The V and J genes are TRBV11-2 and TRBJ1-1; D uncertain. V was shortened by 5 bases and J by 1 base, with 8 bases between the two germline ends. CDR1 is SGHAT, CDR2 FQNNGV, per germline. The CDR3 is 13 residues long. CDR3 sequence: CASSPRGNTEAFF. CDR3 sequence (DNA): TGTGCCAGCAGCCCCAGAGGGAACACTGAAGCTTTCTTT. Variable domain in full (rest from reference TRBV11-2 and TRBJ1-1): EAGVAQSPRYKIIEKRQSVAFWCNPISGHATLYWYQQILGQGPKLLIQFQNNGVVDDSQLPKDRFSAERLKGVDSTLKIQPAKLEDSAVYLCASSPRGNTEAFFGQGTRLTVV.